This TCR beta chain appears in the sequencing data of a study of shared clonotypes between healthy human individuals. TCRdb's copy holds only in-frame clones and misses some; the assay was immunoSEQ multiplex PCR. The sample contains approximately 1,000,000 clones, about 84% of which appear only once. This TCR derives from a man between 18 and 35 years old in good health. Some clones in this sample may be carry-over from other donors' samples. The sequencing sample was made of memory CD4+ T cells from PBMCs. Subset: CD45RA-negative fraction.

The CDR3 DNA sequence: TGTGCCAGCTCCCTAGTTGGTCAGGGACAGCAGCCCCAGCATTTT. This sequence encodes CASSLVGQGQQPQHF. The chain employs TRBV18 and TRBJ1-5; 7 bases are a match to TRBD1. The germline V gene has CDR1 KGHSH and CDR2 LQKENI. V lost 6 bases, J lost 7 bases, and 12 bases stayed unmatched. The CDR3 consists of 15 residues.